These 7 T cell receptor beta chains were all obtained from the same sample, sequenced in a study of lymphopenia after photon versus proton radiotherapy. The assay was immunoSEQ multiplex PCR, and TCRdb's table has in-frame clones only and misses some. The data contain fewer than 25,000 clones, roughly 90% of them singletons. The sequences come from peripheral blood, collected from a patient treated with proton-based radiotherapy. These receptors were obtained from an elderly man with esophageal cancer.

The rearrangement links TRBV7-2 to TRBJ1-2; possibly TRBD1 for D (5 bases). The CDR3 has 15 residues. Trimming cost V 3 bases and J 3 bases, with 14 bases left between them. The germline gives CDR1 SGHTA, CDR2 FQGNSA. The CDR3 DNA follows: TGTGCCAGCAGCTTGGACAACCATCAGGACTATGGCTACACCTTC. Amino acids: CASSLDNHQDYGYTF.

This clone was recorded only once. The chain recombines TRBV5-4 with TRBJ2-6; the D is unclear. The CDR3 spans 15 residues. The ends were cut back, 2 bases at V and 0 bases at J, with 6 bases in the middle. CDR1 SGHNT and CDR2 YYREEE come from the germline V gene (reference sequence). The CDR3 DNA sequence: TGTGCCAGCAGCTTAAGAGACTCTGGGGCCAACGTCCTGACTTTC. Encoded protein: CASSLRDSGANVLTF.

The chain couples TRBV6-5 to TRBJ2-3; 9 nucleotides agree with TRBD2. Germline values: CDR1 MNHEY, CDR2 SVGAGI. V lost 2 bases to trimming and J lost 1 base; unmatched junction nucleotides: 1. CDR3 length equals 15 residues. The CDR3 reads CASSYRTSGTDTQYF. The DNA of the CDR3 is TGTGCCAGCAGTTACAGGACTAGCGGCACAGATACGCAGTATTTT.

CDR3 bases: TGTGCCAGCAGCTCGACAGTGGAGGCTGAAGCTTTCTTT. This translates into CASSSTVEAEAFF. This sequence joins TRBV7-9 and TRBJ1-1, with D perhaps matching TRBD1 (5 bases). This CDR3 region has 13 residues. The germline gives CDR1 SEHNR, CDR2 FQNEAQ (reference sequence). V dropped 4 bases and J dropped 6 bases, with 12 bases sitting between them.

This clone occurred once. The rearrangement joins TRBV7-2 to TRBJ2-3, with 12 bases identical to TRBD2. V was pared by 7 bases and J by 5 bases, with 7 bases of the junction left unmatched. This CDR3 has 15 amino acids. Germline-derived CDR1 and CDR2 are SGHTA and FQGNSA. Here the CDR3 DNA reads TGTGCCAGCACTAGCGGGGGGGACCGGGAAGATACGCAGTATTTT. Translated, it gives CASTSGGDREDTQYF. The complete variable domain, with remaining parts taken from reference TRBV7-2 and TRBJ2-3, reads GAGVSQSPSNKVTEKGKDVELRCDPISGHTALYWYRQSLGQGLEFLIYFQGNSAPDKSGLPSDRFSAERTGGSVSTLTIQRTQQEDSAVYLCASTSGGDREDTQYFGPGTRLTVL.

This clone was counted only a few times. The genes are TRBV30 and TRBJ1-2; 12 nucleotides align to TRBD1. V dropped 0 bases and J dropped 7; count of bases not matched to a gene: 6. The CDR3 totals 15 residues. From germline, CDR1 is GTSNPN and CDR2 SVGIG (reference sequence). The CDR3 reads CAWSVLGTGGFGYTF. The CDR3 DNA sequence: TGTGCCTGGAGTGTACTTGGGACAGGGGGCTTTGGCTACACCTTC. Using reference TRBV30 and TRBJ1-2 for the parts outside the CDR3, the full variable domain is SQTIHQWPATLVQPVGSPLSLECTVEGTSNPNLYWYRQAAGRGLQLLFYSVGIGQISSEVPQNLSASRPQDRQFILSSKKLLLSDSGFYLCAWSVLGTGGFGYTFGSGTRLTVV.

This chain links TRBV5-8 with TRBJ2-7; 9 bases line up with TRBD1. V shed 3 bases and J 7 bases; nucleotides not matched to a gene: 5. The CDR3 covers 13 residues. Germline assignment: CDR1 SGHTS and CDR2 YDEGEE. CDR3: CASSSDRGYEQYF. The CDR3 DNA reads as TGTGCCAGCAGCTCCGACAGGGGGTATGAGCAGTACTTC.